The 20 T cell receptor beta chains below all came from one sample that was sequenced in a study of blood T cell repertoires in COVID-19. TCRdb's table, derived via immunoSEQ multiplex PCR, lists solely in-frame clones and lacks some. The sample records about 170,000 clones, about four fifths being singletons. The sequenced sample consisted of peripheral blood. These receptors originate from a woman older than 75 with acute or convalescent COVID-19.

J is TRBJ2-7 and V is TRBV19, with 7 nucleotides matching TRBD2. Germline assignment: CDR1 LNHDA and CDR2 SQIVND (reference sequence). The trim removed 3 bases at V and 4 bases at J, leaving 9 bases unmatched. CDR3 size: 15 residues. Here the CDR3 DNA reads TGTGCCAGTAGTATTTCGGGACTAATAATTTACGAGCAGTACTTC. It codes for CASSISGLIIYEQYF.

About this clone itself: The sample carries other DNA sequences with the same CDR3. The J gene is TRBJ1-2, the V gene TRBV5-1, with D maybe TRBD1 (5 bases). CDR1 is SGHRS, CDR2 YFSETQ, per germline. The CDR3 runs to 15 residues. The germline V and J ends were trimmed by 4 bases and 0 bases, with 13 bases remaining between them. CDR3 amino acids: CASSLDGGANYGYTF. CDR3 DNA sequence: TGCGCCAGCAGCCTGGACGGGGGAGCTAACTATGGCTACACCTTC.

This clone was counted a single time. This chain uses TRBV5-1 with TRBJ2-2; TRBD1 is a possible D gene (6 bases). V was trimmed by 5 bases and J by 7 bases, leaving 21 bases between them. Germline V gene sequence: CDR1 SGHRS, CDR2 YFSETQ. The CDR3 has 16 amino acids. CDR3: CASSLITRGGGGELFF. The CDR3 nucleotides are TGCGCCAGCAGTCTGATAACCAGGGGCGGAGGCGGGGAGCTGTTTTTT. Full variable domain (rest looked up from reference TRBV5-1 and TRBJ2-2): KAGVTQTPRYLIKTRGQQVTLSCSPISGHRSVSWYQQTPGQGLQFLFEYFSETQRNKGNFPGRFSGRQFSNSRSEMNVSTLELGDSALYLCASSLITRGGGGELFFGEGSRLTVL.

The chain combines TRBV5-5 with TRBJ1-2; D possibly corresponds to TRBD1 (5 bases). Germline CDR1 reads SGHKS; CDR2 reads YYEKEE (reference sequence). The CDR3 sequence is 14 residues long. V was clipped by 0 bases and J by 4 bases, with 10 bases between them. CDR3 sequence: CASSLEPGSYGYTF. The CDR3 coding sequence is TGTGCCAGCAGCTTGGAGCCAGGGTCCTATGGCTACACCTTC.

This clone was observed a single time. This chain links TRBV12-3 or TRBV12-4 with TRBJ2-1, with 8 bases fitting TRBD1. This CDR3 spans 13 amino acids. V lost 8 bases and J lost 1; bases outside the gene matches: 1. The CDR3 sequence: CASGQGSYNEQFF. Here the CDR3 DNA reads TGTGCCAGCGGACAGGGTTCCTACAATGAGCAGTTCTTC.

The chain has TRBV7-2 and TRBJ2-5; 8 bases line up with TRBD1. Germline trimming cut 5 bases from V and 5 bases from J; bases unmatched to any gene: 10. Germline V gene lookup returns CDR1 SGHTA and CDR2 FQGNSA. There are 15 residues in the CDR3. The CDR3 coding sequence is TGTGCCAGCAGCCCCCGGACAGGGCGCGAGGAGACCCAGTACTTC. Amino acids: CASSPRTGREETQYF.

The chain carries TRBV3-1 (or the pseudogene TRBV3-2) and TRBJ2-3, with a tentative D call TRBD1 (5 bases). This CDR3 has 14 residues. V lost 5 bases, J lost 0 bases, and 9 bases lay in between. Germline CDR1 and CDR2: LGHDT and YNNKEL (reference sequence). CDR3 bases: TGTGCCAGCAGCGGGGCTAGAAGCACAGATACGCAGTATTTT. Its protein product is CASSGARSTDTQYF.

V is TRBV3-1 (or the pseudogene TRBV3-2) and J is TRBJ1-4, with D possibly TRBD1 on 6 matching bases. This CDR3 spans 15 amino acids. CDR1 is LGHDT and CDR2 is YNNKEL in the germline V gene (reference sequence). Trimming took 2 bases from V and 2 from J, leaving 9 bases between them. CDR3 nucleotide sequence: TGTGCCAGCAGCCAAACTACAGGGACTAATGAAAAACTGTTTTTT. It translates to CASSQTTGTNEKLFF.

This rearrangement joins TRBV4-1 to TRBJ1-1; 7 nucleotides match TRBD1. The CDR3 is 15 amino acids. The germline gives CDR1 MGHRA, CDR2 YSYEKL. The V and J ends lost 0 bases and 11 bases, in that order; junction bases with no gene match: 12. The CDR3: CASSQEFSQGIGAFF. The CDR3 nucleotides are TGCGCCAGCAGCCAAGAGTTCTCACAGGGGATCGGGGCTTTCTTT.

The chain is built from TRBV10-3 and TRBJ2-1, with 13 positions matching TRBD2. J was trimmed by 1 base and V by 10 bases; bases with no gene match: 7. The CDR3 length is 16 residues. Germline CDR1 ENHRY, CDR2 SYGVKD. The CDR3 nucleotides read TGTGCCACGGGACTAGCGGGACGCGATTCCTACAATGAGCAGTTCTTC. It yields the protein CATGLAGRDSYNEQFF.

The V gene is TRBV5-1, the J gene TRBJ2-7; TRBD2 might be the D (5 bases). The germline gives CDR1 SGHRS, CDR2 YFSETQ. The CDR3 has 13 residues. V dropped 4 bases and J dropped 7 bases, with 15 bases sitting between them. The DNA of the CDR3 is TGCGCCAGCAGCCCGGCCCTAGCTTGGGAGCAGTACTTC. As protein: CASSPALAWEQYF.

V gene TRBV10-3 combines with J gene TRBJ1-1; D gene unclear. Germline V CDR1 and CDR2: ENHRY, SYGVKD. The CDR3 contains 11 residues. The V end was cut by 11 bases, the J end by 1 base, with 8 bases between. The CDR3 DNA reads TGTGCCGTCGGGAAGAACACTGAAGCTTTCTTT. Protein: CAVGKNTEAFF.

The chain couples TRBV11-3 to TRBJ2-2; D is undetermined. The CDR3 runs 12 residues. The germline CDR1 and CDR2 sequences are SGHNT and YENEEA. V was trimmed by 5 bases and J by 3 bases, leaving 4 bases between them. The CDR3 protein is CASSLHTGELFF. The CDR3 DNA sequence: TGTGCCAGCAGCCTTCACACCGGGGAGCTGTTTTTT.

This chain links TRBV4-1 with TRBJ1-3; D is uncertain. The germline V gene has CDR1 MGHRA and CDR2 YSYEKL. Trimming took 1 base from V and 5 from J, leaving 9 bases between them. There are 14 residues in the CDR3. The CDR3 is CASSQGVLRNTIYF. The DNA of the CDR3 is TGCGCCAGCAGCCAAGGAGTTCTCAGAAACACCATATATTTT.

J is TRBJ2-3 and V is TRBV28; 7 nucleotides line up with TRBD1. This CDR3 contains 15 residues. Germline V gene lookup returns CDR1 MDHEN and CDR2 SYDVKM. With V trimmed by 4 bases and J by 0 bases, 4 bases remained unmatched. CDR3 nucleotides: TGTGCCAGCAGTTATACAGGGGCTAGCACAGATACGCAGTATTTT. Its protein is CASSYTGASTDTQYF.

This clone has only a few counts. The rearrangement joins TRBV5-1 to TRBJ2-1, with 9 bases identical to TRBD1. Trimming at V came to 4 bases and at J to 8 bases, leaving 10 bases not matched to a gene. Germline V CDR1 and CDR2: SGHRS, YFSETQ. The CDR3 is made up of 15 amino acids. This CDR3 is CASSQGQGNTDEQFF. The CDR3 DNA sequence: TGCGCCAGCAGCCAGGGACAGGGAAATACGGATGAGCAGTTCTTC.

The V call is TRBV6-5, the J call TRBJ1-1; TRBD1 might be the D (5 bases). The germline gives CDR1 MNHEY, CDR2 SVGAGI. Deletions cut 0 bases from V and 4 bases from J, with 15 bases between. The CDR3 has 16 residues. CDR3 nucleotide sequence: TGTGCCAGCAGTTACTCGAGTCGTGGGGCTAGCACTGAAGCTTTCTTT. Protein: CASSYSSRGASTEAFF.

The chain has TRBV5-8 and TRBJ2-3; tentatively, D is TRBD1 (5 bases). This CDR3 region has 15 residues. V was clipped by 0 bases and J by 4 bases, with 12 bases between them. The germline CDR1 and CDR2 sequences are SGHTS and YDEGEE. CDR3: CASSLETGNPDTQYF. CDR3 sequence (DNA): TGTGCCAGCAGCTTGGAAACAGGCAACCCAGATACGCAGTATTTT. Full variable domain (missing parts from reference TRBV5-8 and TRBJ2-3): EAGVTQSPTHLIKTRGQQATLRCSPISGHTSVYWYQQALGLGLQFLLWYDEGEERNRGNFPPRFSGRQFPNYSSELNVNALELEDSALYLCASSLETGNPDTQYFGPGTRLTVL.

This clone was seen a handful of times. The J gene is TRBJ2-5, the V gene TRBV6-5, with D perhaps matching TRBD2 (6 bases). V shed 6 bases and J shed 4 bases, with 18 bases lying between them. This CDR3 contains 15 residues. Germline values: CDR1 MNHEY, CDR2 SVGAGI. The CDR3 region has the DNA TGTGCCAGCAGCTCGATAGCGGTCCTCGCAGAGACCCAGTACTTC. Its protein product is CASSSIAVLAETQYF.

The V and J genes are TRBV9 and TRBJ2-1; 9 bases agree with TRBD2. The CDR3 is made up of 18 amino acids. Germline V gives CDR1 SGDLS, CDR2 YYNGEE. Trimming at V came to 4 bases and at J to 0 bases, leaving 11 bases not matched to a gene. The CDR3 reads CASSHLGLARTSYNEQFF. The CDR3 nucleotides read TGTGCCAGCAGCCACCTTGGACTAGCGAGGACCTCCTACAATGAGCAGTTCTTC.